The clone carrying this T cell receptor beta chain was seen repeatedly, ten times or more. Its antigen is unidentified. This CDR3 contains 13 residues. V was pared by 3 bases and J by 0 bases, with 8 bases between. CDR1 is DFQATT and CDR2 is SNEGSKA in the germline V gene (reference sequence). The sample is drawn from a study of T cells in Graves' hyperthyroidism and ophthalmopathy. Each diagnosis drew on symptoms, thyroxine, TRAb, thyroid ultrasound and orbital computed tomography findings. The study's findings and limits: Patients with ophthalmopathy were separated from those with stable hyperthyroidism by a 13 V-J model. The blood repertoire included most of the expanded thyroid clonotypes above 0.001.

TCR beta CDR3 regions were amplified from RNA. HTBI primers were employed in a first-round RT-PCR of the TCR CDR3. TCRdb re-derived calls from the multiplex PCR reads in MiXCR, one entry per CDR3 protein. The repertoire has under 450,000 distinct CDR3 sequences, 13% of them found once; the top ten carry less than 25%. This TCR derives from a man in his thirties or forties with Graves' hyperthyroidism that later progressed to Graves' ophthalmopathy. The genes are TRBV20-1 and TRBJ2-5, with D unresolved. The sequenced sample consisted of blood. The CDR3 nucleotides are TGCAGTGCTAGCACTATGTACCAAGAGACCCAGTACTTC. Its protein is CSASTMYQETQYF.